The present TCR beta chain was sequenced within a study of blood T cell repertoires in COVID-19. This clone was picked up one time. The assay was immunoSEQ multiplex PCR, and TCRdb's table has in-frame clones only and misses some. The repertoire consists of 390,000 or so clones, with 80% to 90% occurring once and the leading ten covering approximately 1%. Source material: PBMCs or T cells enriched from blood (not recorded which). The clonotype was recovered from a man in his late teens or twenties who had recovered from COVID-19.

CDR3 coding DNA: TGTGCCAGCAGTTCGGGACAGATGGGGGGCAATCAGCCCCAGCATTTT. The encoded protein is CASSSGQMGGNQPQHF. This sequence joins TRBV6-5 and TRBJ1-5, with 7 positions matching TRBD1. Trimming at V came to 4 bases and at J to 2 bases, leaving 8 bases not matched to a gene. Germline values: CDR1 MNHEY, CDR2 SVGAGI. There are 16 residues in the CDR3.